The entry that follows covers one T cell receptor (beta chain) sequence. This clonotype has ten or more counts. Its binding antigen is unknown. Base qualities were left out, and no much larger clone turns up one base away. This sample is part of a study of T cells in Graves' hyperthyroidism and ophthalmopathy (dated by TCRdb to the late 2010s). General notes on the study: Peripheral blood samples were taken at the time of initial diagnosis, prior to any treatment. TCR V-J signatures able to tell the groups apart were searched for in a discovery cohort of 90 to 100 patients, of whom around 42 had Graves' ophthalmopathy and around 57 had stable Graves' hyperthyroidism. The roughly 90 discovery patients were divided at random into training and test sets in a 7:3 ratio. The study also compared thyroid tissue and blood T-cell repertoires from roughly six Graves' hyperthyroidism patients. According to the paper, TCR Vbeta CDR3 sequencing was carried out on approximately 140 peripheral blood samples, which came from approximately 41 ophthalmopathy, 75 or so hyperthyroidism and roughly 17 progressor patients. Once sampling was done, hyperthyroidism patients were given methimazole at a starting dose of 30 mg daily, whereas ophthalmopathy patients were given high-dose intravenous methylprednisolone. Whether ophthalmopathy could be predicted prospectively was tested in an independent validation cohort made up of 18 to 20 hyperthyroidism patients plus 17 patients who later progressed to ophthalmopathy.

Stable Graves' hyperthyroidism was defined as no progression to ophthalmopathy during 18 months of follow-up. Hyperthyroidism patients were aged 18 to 65 years and newly diagnosed, with disease duration of less than 2 months. Exclusion was applied to patients with uncontrolled infections, other autoimmune diseases, pregnancy or lactation. Diagnoses relied on clinical symptoms, serum thyroxine and TRAb, thyroid ultrasound and orbital computed tomography. PBMCs were isolated from about 9.2 ml of fresh peripheral blood by Ficoll-Paque density gradient centrifugation. Total RNA was extracted using Trizol reagent, and RNA quality was assessed on an Agilent 2100 Bioanalyzer. The germline V gene sets CDR1 to MNHEY and CDR2 to SVGAGI. Unmatched junction bases come to 5, with V trimmed by 2 bases and J by 10 bases. The CDR3 goes from the cysteine to the phenylalanine over 13 residues. The read is trimmed to its CDR3 DNA, 39 bases read in frame from base 1.

Overall study results and their limits: Most expanded thyroid clonotypes (frequency above 0.001) were also found in blood, which suggests that blood repertoires may mirror thyroid immune responses. No statistical method was used to set the sample size in advance, and investigators knew the group allocation. In validation, progression to ophthalmopathy was predicted by the model with around 71% sensitivity and around 75% specificity, a median of around 6.5 months before onset. A model built on a 13 V-J signature distinguished ophthalmopathy from stable hyperthyroidism, reaching 87.88% sensitivity and 81.08% specificity in cross-validation and 80%/75% in testing.

TCR beta CDR3 regions were amplified from RNA transcripts. The TCR CDR3 was subjected to a first round of RT-PCR using the HTBI primer set and the Qiagen OneStep RT-PCR kit. The libraries were constructed in a second round of multiplex PCR and then size-selected and purified. Paired-end sequencing of the libraries was performed with 100 bp reads on an Illumina HiSeq2000. In the paper's pipeline: Raw data were processed with SOAPnuke, discarding reads with adapters, uncalled bases, mean Phred below 15, or no exact constant-primer or identifier match. COPE v1.2.5 was used to merge high-quality paired reads, and clonotypes were defined as unique nucleotide sequences. Clonotypes were aligned to IMGT TRBV, TRBD and TRBJ reference segments using MiTCR v1.1. Analysis was restricted to V-J combinations with a frequency above 0.0001, which covered about 99% of repertoires. The TCS score was defined as F50 (clonal expansion) divided by E x V (chaos), with BLOSUM62-based TCRdist calculated between CDR3 peptides within each V-J. Welch's t-statistics and random forest reduced approximately 520 V-J features to some 14, which were used in a naive Bayes classifier (R e1071). The public reads were reanalyzed by TCRdb: fastp trimming at Q25, MiXCR alignment, in-frame beta chains only. Here each entry gathers all rows of one CDR3 protein and keeps the most common genes and DNA. TCRdb, not the authors, supplied the V and J calls. This sample lists more than 600,000 distinct CDR3 sequences; approximately 16% were detected once. Under 9.5% of the sample comes from the top ten.

The chain joins TRBV6-5 to TRBJ2-5, with 9 bases in between that match TRBD2. The sequence was obtained from a young man with Graves' hyperthyroidism. Sequencing was done on a sample of blood. The nucleotides read TGTGCCAGCAGTTACGCTAGCGGGAAAATCCAGTACTTC. Its translation is CASSYASGKIQYF.